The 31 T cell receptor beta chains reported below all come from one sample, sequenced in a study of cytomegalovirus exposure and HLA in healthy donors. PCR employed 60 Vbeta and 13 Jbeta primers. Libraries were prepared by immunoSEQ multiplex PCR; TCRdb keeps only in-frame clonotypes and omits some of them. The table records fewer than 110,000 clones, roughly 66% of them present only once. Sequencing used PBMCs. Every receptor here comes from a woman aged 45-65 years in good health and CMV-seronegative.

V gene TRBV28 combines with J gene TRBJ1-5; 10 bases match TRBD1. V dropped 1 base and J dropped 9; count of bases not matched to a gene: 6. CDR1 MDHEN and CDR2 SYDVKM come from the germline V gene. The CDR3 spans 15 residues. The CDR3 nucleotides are TGTGCCAGCAGTTTATTCGGGACAGGGGCAAGGCCCCAGCATTTT. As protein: CASSLFGTGARPQHF.

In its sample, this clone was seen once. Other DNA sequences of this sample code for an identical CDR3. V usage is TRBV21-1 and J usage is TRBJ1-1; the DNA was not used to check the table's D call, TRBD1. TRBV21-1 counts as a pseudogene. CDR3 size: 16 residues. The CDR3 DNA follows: TGTGCCAGCAGCAAAAGGCCCCCTGGCAGGGCCACTGAAGCTTTCTTT. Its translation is CASSKRPPGRATEAFF.

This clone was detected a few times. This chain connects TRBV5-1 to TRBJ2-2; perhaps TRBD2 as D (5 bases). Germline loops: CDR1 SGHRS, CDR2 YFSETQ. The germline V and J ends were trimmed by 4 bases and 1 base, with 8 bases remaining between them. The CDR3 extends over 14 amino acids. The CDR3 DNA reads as TGCGCCAGCAGCAGGACTCTGAACACCGGGGAGCTGTTTTTT. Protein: CASSRTLNTGELFF. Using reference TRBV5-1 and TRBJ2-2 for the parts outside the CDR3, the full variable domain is KAGVTQTPRYLIKTRGQQVTLSCSPISGHRSVSWYQQTPGQGLQFLFEYFSETQRNKGNFPGRFSGRQFSNSRSEMNVSTLELGDSALYLCASSRTLNTGELFFGEGSRLTVL.

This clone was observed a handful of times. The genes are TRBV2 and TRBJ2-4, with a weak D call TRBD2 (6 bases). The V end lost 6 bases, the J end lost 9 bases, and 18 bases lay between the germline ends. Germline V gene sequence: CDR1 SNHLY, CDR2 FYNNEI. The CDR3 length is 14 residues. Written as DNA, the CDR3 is TGTGCCAGCAGGAAATCGGGACTCCTGGGCATTCAGTACTTC. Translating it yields CASRKSGLLGIQYF.

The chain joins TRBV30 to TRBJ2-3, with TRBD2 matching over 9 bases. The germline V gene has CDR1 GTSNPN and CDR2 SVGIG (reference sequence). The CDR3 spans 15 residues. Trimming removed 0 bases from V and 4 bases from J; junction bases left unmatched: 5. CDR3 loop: CAWSVGGGAPDTQYF. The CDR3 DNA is TGTGCCTGGAGTGTCGGCGGGGGGGCGCCAGATACGCAGTATTTT.

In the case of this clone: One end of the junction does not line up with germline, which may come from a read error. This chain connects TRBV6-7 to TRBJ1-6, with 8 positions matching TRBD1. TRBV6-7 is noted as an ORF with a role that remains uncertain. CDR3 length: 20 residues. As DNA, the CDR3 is TGTGCCAGCAGTTACGAAGGGCGGACAGGGTCACTCTCCGATAATTCACCCCTCCACTTT. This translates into CASSYEGRTGSLSDNSPLHF.

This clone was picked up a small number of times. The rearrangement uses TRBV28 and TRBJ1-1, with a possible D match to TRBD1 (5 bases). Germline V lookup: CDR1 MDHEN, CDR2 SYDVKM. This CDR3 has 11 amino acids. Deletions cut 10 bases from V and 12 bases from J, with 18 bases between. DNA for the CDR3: TGTGCCATCCGGGGGAACCGAAAACCTTTCTTT. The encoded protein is CAIRGNRKPFF.

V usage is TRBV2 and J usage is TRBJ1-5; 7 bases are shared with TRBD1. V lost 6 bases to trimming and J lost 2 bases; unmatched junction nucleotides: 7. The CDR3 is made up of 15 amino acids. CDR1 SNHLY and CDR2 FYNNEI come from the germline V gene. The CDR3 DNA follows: TGTGCCAGCAGAAAAGACAGGGATCGCAATCAGCCCCAGCATTTT. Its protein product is CASRKDRDRNQPQHF.

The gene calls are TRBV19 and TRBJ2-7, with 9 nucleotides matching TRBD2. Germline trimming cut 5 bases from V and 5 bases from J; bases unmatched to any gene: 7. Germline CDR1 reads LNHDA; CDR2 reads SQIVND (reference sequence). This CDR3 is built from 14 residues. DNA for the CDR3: TGTGCCAGTAGTTCAAGCGGGGGGACCCACGAGCAGTACTTC. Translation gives CASSSSGGTHEQYF.

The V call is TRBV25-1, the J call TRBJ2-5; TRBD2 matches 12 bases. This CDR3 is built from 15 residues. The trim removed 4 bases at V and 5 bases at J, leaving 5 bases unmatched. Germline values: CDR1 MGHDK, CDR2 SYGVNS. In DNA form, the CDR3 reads TGTGCCAGCAGTGCCGGGACTAGCGGGTCTGAGACCCAGTACTTC. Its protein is CASSAGTSGSETQYF.

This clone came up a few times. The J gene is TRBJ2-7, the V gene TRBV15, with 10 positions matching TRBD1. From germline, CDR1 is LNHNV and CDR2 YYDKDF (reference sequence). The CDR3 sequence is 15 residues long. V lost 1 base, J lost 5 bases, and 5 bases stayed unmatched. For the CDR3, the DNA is TGTGCCACCAGCAGAGTGGGACAGGGGCGGAACGAGCAGTACTTC. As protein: CATSRVGQGRNEQYF.

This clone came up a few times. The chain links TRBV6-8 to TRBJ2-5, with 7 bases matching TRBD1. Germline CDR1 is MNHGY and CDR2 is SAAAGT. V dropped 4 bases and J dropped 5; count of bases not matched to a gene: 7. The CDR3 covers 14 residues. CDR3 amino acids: CASSSDRAGETQYF. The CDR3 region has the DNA TGTGCCAGCAGTTCTGACAGGGCCGGGGAGACCCAGTACTTC.

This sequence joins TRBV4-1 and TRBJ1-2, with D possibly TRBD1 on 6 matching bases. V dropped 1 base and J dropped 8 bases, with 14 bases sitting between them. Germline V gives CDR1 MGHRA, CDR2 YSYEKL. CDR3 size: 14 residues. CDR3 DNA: TGCGCCAGCAGCCAAGTGGGGGCTTCTAACGGCTACACCTTC. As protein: CASSQVGASNGYTF.

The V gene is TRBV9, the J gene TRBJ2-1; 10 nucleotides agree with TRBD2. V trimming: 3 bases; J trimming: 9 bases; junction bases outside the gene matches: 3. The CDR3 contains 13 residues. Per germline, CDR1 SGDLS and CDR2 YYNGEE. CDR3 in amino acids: CASSARLAGEQFF. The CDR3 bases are TGTGCCAGCAGCGCTCGACTAGCGGGTGAGCAGTTCTTC.

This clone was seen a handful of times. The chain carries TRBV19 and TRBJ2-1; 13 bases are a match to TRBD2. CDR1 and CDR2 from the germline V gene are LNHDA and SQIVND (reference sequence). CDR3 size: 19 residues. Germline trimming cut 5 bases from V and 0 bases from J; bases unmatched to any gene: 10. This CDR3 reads CASSVTSGRYTNSYNEQFF. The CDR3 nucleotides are TGTGCCAGTAGTGTGACTAGCGGGAGGTATACTAACTCCTACAATGAGCAGTTCTTC. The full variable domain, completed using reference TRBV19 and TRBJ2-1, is DGGITQSPKYLFRKEGQNVTLSCEQNLNHDAMYWYRQDPGQGLRLIYYSQIVNDFQKGDIAEGYSVSREKKESFPLTVTSAQKNPTAFYLCASSVTSGRYTNSYNEQFFGPGTRLTVL.

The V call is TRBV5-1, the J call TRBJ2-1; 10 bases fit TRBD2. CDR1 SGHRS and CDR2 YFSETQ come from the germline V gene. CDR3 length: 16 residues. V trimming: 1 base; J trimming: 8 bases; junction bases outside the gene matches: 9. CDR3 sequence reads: CASSLLAGGEADEQFF. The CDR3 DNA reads TGCGCCAGCAGCTTGTTAGCGGGAGGTGAGGCAGATGAGCAGTTCTTC.

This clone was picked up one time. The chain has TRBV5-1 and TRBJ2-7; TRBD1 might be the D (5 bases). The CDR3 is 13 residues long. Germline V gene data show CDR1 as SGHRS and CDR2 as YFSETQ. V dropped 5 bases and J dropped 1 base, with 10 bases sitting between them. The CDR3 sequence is CASSWTRSYEQYF. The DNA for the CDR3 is TGCGCCAGCAGTTGGACACGTTCCTACGAGCAGTACTTC.

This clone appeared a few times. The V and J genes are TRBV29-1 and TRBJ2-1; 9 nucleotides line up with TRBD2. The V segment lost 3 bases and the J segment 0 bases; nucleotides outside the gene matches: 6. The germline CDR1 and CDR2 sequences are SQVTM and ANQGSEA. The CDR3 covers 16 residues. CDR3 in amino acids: CSVEGLAGLSYNEQFF. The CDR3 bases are TGCAGCGTTGAGGGCCTAGCGGGGCTCTCCTACAATGAGCAGTTCTTC.

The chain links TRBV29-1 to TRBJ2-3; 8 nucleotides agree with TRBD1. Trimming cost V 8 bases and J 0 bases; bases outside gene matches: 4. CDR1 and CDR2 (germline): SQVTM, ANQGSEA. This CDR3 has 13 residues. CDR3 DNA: TGCAGCACTCGACAGGGGAGCACAGATACGCAGTATTTT. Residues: CSTRQGSTDTQYF.

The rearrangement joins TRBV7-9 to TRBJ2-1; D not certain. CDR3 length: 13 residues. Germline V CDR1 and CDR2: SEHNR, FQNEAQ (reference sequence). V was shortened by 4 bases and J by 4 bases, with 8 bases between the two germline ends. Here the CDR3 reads CASSYSGYNEQFF. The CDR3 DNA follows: TGTGCCAGCAGCTACTCAGGTTACAATGAGCAGTTCTTC.

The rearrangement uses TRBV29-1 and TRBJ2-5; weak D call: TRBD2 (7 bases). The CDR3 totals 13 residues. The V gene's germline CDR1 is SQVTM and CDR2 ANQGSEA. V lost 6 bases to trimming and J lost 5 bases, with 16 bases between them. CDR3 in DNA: TGCAGCGTCGTGGGAGGGCAGGGGGAGACCCAGTACTTC. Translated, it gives CSVVGGQGETQYF.

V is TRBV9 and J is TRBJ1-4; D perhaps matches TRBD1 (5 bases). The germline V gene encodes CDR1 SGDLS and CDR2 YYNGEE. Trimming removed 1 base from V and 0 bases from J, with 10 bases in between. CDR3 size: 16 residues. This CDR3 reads CASSVFGGTTNEKLFF. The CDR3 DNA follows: TGTGCCAGCAGCGTATTCGGGGGAACAACTAATGAAAAACTGTTTTTT.

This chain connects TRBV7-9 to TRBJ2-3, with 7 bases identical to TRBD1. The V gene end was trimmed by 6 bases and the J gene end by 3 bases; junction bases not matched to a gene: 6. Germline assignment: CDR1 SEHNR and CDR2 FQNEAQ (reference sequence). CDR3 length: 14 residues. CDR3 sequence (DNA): TGTGCCAGCAGTATACAGGGGTTAACAGATACGCAGTATTTT. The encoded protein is CASSIQGLTDTQYF.

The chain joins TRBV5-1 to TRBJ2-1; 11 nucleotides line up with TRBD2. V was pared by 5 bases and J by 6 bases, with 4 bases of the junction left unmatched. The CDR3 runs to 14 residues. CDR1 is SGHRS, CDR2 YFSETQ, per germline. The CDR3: CASSGSGGGNEQFF. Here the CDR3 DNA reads TGCGCCAGCAGTGGTAGCGGGGGGGGCAATGAGCAGTTCTTC.

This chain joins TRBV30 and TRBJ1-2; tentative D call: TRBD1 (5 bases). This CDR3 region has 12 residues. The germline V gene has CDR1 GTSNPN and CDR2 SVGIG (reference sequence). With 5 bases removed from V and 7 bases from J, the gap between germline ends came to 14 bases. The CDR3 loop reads CAWGALGVGYTF. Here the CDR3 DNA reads TGTGCCTGGGGGGCCCTAGGGGTTGGCTACACCTTC.

The DNA for the CDR3 is TGTGCCAGCAGCTACGGACTAGCGGGATCCCAAGAGACCCAGTACTTC. Translating gives CASSYGLAGSQETQYF. The gene calls are TRBV7-2 and TRBJ2-5, with 12 bases aligning to TRBD2. CDR1 is SGHTA and CDR2 is FQGNSA in the germline V gene. V was clipped by 4 bases and J by 1 base; unmatched bases: 4. There are 16 residues in the CDR3.

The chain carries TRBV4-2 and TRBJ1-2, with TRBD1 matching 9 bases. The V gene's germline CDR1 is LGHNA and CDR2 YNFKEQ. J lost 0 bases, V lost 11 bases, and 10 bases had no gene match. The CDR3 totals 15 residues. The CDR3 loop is CAGSGQGPANYGYTF. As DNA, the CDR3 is TGTGCCGGGTCGGGACAGGGCCCAGCTAACTATGGCTACACCTTC.

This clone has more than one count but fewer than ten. This chain's CDR3 is CASSLGSYVEASGANVLTF. The CDR3 DNA is TGTGCCAGCAGCTTGGGGTCTTACGTTGAAGCCTCTGGGGCCAACGTCCTGACTTTC. The V gene is TRBV5-6, the J gene TRBJ2-6, with no clear D. Germline V gene data show CDR1 as SGHDT and CDR2 as YYEEEE. V was shortened by 0 bases and J by 0 bases, with 16 bases between the two germline ends. The CDR3 loop spans 19 amino acids.

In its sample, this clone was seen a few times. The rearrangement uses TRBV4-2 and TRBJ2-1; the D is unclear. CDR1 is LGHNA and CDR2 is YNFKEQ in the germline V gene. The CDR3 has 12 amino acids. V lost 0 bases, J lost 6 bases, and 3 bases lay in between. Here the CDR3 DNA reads TGTGCCAGCAGCCAAGATCGCAATGAGCAGTTCTTC. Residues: CASSQDRNEQFF.

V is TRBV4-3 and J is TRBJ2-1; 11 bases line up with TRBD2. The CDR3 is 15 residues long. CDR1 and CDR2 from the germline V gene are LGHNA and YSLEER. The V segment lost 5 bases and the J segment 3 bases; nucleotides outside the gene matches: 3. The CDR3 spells CASSNGLAGYNEQFF. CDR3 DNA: TGCGCCAGCAGCAACGGACTAGCGGGCTACAATGAGCAGTTCTTC.

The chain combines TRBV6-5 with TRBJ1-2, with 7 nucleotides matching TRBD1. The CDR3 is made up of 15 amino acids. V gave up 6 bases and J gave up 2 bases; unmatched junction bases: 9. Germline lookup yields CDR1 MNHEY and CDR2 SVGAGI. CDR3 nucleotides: TGTGCCAGCAGCCGCGTTGTGACAGGGAACTATGGCTACACCTTC. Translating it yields CASSRVVTGNYGYTF.